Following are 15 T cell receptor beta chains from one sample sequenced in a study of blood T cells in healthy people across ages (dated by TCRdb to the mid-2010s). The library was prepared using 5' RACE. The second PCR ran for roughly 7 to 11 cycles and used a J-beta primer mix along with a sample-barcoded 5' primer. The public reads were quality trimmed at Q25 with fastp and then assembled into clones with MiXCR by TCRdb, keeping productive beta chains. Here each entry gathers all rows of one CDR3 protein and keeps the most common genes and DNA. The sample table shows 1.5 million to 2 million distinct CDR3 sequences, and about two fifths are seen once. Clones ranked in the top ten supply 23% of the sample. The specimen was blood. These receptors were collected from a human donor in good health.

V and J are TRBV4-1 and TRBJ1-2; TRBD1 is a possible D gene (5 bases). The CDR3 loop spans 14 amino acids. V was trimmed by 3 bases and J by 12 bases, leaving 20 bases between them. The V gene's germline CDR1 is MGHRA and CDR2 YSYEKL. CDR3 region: CASSHPFGPGYHTF. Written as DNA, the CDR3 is TGCGCCAGCAGCCACCCGTTTGGGCCAGGGTATCACACCTTC.

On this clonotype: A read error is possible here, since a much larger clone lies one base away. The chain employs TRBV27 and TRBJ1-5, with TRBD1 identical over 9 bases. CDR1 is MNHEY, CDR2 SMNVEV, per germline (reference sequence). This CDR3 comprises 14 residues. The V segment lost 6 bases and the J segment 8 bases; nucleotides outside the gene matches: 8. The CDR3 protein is CASRPDRGEKPQHF. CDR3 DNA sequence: TGTGCCAGCAGGCCGGACAGGGGCGAGAAGCCCCAGCATTTT.

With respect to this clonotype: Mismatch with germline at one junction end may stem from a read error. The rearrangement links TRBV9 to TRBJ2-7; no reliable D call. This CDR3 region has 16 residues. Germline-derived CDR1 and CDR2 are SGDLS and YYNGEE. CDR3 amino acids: CASSVGGDSPTYEQYF. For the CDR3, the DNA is TGTGCCAGCAGCGTAGGTGGTGATTCCCCAACCTACGAGCAGTACTTT.

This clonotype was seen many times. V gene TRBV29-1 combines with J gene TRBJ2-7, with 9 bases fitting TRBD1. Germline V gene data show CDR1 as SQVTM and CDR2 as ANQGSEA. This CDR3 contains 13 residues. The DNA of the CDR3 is TGCAGTGCTGGTCGGGACAGGGTCTACGAGCAGTACTTC. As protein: CSAGRDRVYEQYF.

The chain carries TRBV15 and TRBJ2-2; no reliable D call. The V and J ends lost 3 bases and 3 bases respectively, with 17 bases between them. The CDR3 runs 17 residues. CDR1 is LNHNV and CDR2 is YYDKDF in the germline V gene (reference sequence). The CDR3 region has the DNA TGTGCCACCAGCAGTCAATCCCAGAGCAGTTACACCGGGGAGCTGTTTTTT. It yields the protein CATSSQSQSSYTGELFF. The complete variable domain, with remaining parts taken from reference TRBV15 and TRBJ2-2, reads DAMVIQNPRYQVTQFGKPVTLSCSQTLNHNVMYWYQQKSSQAPKLLFHYYDKDFNNEADTPDNFQSRRPNTSFCFLDIRSPGLGDTAMYLCATSSQSQSSYTGELFFGEGSRLTVL.

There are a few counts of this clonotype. CDR3 protein: CASSYAGATEAFF. CDR3 nucleotide sequence: TGTGCCAGCAGTTACGCGGGGGCCACTGAAGCTTTCTTT. This chain links TRBV6-5 with TRBJ1-1; D possibly corresponds to TRBD1 (6 bases). Trimming removed 2 bases from V and 4 bases from J, with 8 bases in between. The CDR3 consists of 13 residues. CDR1 is MNHEY and CDR2 is SVGAGI in the germline V gene.

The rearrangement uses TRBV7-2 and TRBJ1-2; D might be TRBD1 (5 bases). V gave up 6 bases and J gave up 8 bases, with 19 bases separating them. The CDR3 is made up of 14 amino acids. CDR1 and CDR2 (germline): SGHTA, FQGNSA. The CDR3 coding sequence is TGTGCCAGCAGTCAGAGGGGTTCTATGTGGGGCTACACCTTC. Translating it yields CASSQRGSMWGYTF.

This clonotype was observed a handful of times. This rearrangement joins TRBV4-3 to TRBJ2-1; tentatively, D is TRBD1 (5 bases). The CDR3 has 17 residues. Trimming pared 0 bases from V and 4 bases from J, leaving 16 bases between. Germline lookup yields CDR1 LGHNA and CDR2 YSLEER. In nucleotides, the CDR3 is TGCGCCAGCAGCCAAGATTCGATGGACACGGCTTACAATGAGCAGTTCTTC. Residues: CASSQDSMDTAYNEQFF.

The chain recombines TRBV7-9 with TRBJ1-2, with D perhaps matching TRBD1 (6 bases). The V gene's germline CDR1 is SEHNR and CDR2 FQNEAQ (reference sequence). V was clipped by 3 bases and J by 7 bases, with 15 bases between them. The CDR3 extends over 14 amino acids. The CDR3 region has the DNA TGTGCCAGCAGCTTCAGGGGCATTTTGACTGGCTACACCTTC. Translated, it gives CASSFRGILTGYTF.

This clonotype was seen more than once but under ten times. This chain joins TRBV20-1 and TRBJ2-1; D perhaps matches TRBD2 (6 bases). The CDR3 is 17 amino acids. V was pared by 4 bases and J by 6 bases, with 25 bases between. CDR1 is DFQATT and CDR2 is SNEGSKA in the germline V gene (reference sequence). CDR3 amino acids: CSAIEFGRGPTGNEQFF. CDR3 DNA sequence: TGCAGTGCTATCGAATTTGGGCGGGGCCCAACGGGCAATGAGCAGTTCTTC.

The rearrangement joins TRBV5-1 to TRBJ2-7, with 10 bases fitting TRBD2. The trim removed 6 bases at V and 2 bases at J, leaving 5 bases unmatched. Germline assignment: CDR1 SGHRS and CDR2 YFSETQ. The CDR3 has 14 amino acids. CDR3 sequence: CASTVAGGTYEQYF. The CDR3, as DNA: TGCGCCAGCACCGTAGCGGGGGGCACCTACGAGCAGTACTTC.

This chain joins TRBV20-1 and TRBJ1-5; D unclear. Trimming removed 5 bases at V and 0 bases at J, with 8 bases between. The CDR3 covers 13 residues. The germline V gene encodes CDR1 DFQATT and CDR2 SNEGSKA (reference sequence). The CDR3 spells CSAASDSNQPQHF. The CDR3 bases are TGCAGTGCTGCCAGCGATAGCAATCAGCCCCAGCATTTT.

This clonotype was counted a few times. CDR3 nucleotide sequence: TGTGCCAGCAGTTACTCTCGGGGGAGCAACTCCGAGCAGTACTTC. Translated: CASSYSRGSNSEQYF. This chain links TRBV6-5 with TRBJ2-7; D might be TRBD2 (6 bases). Trimming removed 0 bases at V and 6 bases at J, with 15 bases between. The germline V gene has CDR1 MNHEY and CDR2 SVGAGI. There are 15 residues in the CDR3.

CDR3 loop: CASSASTVSYNEQFF. CDR3 bases: TGTGCCAGCAGCGCATCGACAGTCTCCTACAATGAGCAGTTCTTC. The chain carries TRBV9 and TRBJ2-1; D possibly corresponds to TRBD1 (5 bases). This CDR3 contains 15 residues. With 3 bases removed from V and 0 bases from J, the gap between germline ends came to 10 bases. The V gene's germline CDR1 is SGDLS and CDR2 YYNGEE.

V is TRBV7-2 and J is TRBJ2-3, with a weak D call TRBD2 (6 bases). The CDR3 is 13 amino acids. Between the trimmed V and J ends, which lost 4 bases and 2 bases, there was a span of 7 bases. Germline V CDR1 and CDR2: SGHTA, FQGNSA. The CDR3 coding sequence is TGTGCCAGCAGCTCGGACTACACAGATACGCAGTATTTT. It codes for CASSSDYTDTQYF. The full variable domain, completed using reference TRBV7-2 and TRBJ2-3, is GAGVSQSPSNKVTEKGKDVELRCDPISGHTALYWYRQSLGQGLEFLIYFQGNSAPDKSGLPSDRFSAERTGGSVSTLTIQRTQQEDSAVYLCASSSDYTDTQYFGPGTRLTVL.